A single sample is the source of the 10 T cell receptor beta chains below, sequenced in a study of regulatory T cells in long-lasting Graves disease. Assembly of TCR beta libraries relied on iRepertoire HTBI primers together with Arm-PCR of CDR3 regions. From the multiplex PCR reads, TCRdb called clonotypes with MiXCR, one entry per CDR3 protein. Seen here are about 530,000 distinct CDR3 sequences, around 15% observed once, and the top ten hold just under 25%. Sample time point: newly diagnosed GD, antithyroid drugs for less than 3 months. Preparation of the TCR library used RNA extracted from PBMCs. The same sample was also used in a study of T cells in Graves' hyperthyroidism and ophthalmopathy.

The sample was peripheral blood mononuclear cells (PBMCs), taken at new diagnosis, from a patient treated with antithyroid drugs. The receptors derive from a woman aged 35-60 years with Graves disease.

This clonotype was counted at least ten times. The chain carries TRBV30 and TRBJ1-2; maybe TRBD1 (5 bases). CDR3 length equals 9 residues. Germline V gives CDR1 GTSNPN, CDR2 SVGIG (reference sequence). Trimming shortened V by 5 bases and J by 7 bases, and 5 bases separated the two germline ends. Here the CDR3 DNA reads TGTGCCTGGGGGGGTGGCTACACCTTC. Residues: CAWGGGYTF.

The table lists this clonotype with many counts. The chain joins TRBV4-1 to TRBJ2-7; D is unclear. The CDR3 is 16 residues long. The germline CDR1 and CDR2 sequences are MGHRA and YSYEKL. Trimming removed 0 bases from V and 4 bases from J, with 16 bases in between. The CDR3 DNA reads TGCGCCAGCAGCCAAGAGAAGGCCAATAGGTCTTACGAGCAGTACTTC. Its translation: CASSQEKANRSYEQYF.

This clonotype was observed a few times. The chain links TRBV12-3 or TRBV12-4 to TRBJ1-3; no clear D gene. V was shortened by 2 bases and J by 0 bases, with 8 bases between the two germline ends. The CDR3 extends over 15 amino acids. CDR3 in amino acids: CASSLKMSSGNTIYF. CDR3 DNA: TGTGCCAGCAGTTTAAAAATGAGCTCTGGAAACACCATATATTTT.

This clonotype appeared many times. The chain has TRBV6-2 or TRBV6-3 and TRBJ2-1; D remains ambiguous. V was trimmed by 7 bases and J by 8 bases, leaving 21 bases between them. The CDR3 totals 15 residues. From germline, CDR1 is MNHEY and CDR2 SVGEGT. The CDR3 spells CASKVRGTKADEQFF. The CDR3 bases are TGTGCCAGCAAAGTACGAGGAACCAAGGCAGATGAGCAGTTCTTC.

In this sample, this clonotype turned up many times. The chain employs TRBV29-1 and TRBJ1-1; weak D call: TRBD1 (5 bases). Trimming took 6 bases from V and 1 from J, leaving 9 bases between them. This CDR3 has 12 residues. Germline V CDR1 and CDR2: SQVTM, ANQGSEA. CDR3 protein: CSVRQTNTEAFF. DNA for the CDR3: TGCAGCGTAAGACAGACGAACACTGAAGCTTTCTTT.

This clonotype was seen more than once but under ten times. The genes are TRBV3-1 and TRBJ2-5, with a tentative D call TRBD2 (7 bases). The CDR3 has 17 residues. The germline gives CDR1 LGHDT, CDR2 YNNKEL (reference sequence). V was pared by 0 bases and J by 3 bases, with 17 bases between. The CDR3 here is CASSQDRAGAYKETQYF. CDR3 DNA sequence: TGTGCCAGCAGCCAAGATCGGGCGGGGGCGTACAAAGAGACCCAGTACTTC.

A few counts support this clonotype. CDR3 DNA sequence: TGTGCCAGCAGCCAACCGGGACAGGAAGTGCTGTTTTTT. It specifies CASSQPGQEVLFF. The chain joins TRBV4-2 to TRBJ2-2, with TRBD1 matching over 8 bases. Germline CDR1 reads LGHNA; CDR2 reads YNFKEQ. The CDR3 spans 13 residues. The V segment lost 2 bases and the J segment 13 bases; nucleotides outside the gene matches: 6.

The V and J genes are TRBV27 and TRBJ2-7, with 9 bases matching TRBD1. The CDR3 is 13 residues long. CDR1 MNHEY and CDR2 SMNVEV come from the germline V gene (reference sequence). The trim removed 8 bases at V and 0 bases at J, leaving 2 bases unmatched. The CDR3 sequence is CASPDRGSYEQYF. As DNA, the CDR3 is TGTGCCAGCCCGGACAGGGGCTCCTACGAGCAGTACTTC.

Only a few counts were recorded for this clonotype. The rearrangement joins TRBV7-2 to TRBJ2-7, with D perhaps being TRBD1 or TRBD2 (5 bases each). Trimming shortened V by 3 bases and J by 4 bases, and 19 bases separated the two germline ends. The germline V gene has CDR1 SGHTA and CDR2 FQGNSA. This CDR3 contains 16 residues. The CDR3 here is CASSFSPGPSAYEQYF. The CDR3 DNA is TGTGCCAGCAGCTTCTCCCCGGGACCTTCCGCTTACGAGCAGTACTTC. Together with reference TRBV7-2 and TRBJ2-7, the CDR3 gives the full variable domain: GAGVSQSPSNKVTEKGKDVELRCDPISGHTALYWYRQSLGQGLEFLIYFQGNSAPDKSGLPSDRFSAERTGGSVSTLTIQRTQQEDSAVYLCASSFSPGPSAYEQYFGPGTRLTVT.

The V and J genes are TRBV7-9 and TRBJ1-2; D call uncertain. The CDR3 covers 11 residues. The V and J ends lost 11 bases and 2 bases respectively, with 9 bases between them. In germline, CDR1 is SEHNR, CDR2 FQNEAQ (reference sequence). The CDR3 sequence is CAGAGNYGYTF. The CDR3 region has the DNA TGTGCCGGCGCAGGAAACTATGGCTACACCTTC. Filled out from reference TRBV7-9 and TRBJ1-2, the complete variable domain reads DTGVSQNPRHKITKRGQNVTFRCDPISEHNRLYWYRQTLGQGPEFLTYFQNEAQLEKSRLLSDRFSAERPKGSFSTLEIQRTEQGDSAMYLCAGAGNYGYTFGSGTRLTVV.